One sample yielded the 8 T cell receptor beta chains listed below, sequenced in a study of regulatory T cells in long-lasting Graves disease. Arm-PCR of CDR3 regions and iRepertoire HTBI primers were the basis on which TCR beta libraries were built. MiXCR was run by TCRdb on the multiplex PCR reads, yielding one entry per CDR3 protein. The table includes 550,000 to 700,000 distinct CDR3 sequences, approximately 16% detected once. As to time point: newly diagnosed GD, antithyroid drugs for less than 3 months. PBMCs were the source of the RNA used for TCR sequencing. The data also belong to a second study, concerning T cells in Graves' hyperthyroidism and ophthalmopathy.

This material consisted of peripheral blood mononuclear cells (PBMCs), taken at new diagnosis, from a patient treated with antithyroid drugs. All receptors come from a young man with Graves disease.

This clonotype was found a few times. The gene calls are TRBV19 and TRBJ1-2; unclear D gene. The length of the CDR3 is 16 residues. CDR1 and CDR2 from the germline V gene are LNHDA and SQIVND (reference sequence). The ends were cut back, 3 bases at V and 4 bases at J, with 18 bases in the middle. This CDR3 is CASSMDSTMGSYGYTF. The CDR3 DNA follows: TGTGCCAGTAGTATGGACTCTACTATGGGGAGCTATGGCTACACCTTC.

This clonotype showed up many times. This chain joins TRBV20-1 and TRBJ1-5; no clear D gene. V shed 3 bases and J shed 2 bases, with 11 bases lying between them. Germline CDR1 DFQATT, CDR2 SNEGSKA (reference sequence). The CDR3 runs 14 residues. The DNA of the CDR3 is TGCAGTGCTAGTCCCGGGCTTGGCAATCAGCCCCAGCATTTT. Encoded protein: CSASPGLGNQPQHF.

Comments on this clonotype: A clone one base away is much larger, so this may be a read error. The J gene is TRBJ2-1, the V gene TRBV3-1, with TRBD2 matching over 12 bases. CDR3 length: 16 amino acids. The germline gives CDR1 LGHDT, CDR2 YNNKEL (reference sequence). The CDR3 region has the DNA TGTGCCAGCAGCCAAGGGCGGGCTAGCGGGAGGGCTGAGCAGCTCTTC. Its protein product is CASSQGRASGRAEQLF.

This clonotype showed up just a few times. The chain couples TRBV15 to TRBJ1-5; D unresolved. Trimming removed 0 bases from V and 3 bases from J, with 9 bases in between. The CDR3 loop spans 15 amino acids. Germline CDR1 LNHNV, CDR2 YYDKDF (reference sequence). CDR3 loop: CATSRDLTDNQPQHF. The CDR3 nucleotides are TGTGCCACCAGCAGAGATTTAACAGACAATCAGCCCCAGCATTTT.

This clonotype appeared many times. The rearrangement links TRBV30 to TRBJ1-2, with no clear D. Trimming pared 2 bases from V and 0 bases from J, leaving 13 bases between. Germline values: CDR1 GTSNPN, CDR2 SVGIG (reference sequence). The CDR3 loop spans 15 amino acids. CDR3 protein: CAWSPLNRANYGYTF. The CDR3 region has the DNA TGTGCCTGGAGTCCCCTTAATCGAGCTAACTATGGCTACACCTTC.

This clonotype was counted ten times or more. V is TRBV29-1 and J is TRBJ2-5, with D possibly TRBD2 on 5 matching bases. The CDR3 loop spans 17 amino acids. Trimming took off 4 bases at V and 4 bases at J, with 25 bases between the two ends. Germline V gene data show CDR1 as SQVTM and CDR2 as ANQGSEA. The CDR3: CSVGGPAYDGGRETQYF. The DNA of the CDR3 is TGCAGCGTTGGCGGGCCGGCTTACGACGGAGGTCGAGAGACCCAGTACTTC.

This clonotype was counted between two and nine times. This chain's CDR3 is CASSLGIDGYTF. Here the CDR3 DNA reads TGTGCCAGCAGCTTAGGGATTGATGGCTACACCTTC. The chain employs TRBV7-9 and TRBJ1-2; unclear D gene. This CDR3 has 12 residues. Germline values: CDR1 SEHNR, CDR2 FQNEAQ (reference sequence). Trimming removed 1 base at V and 6 bases at J, with 6 bases between.

A note on this clonotype: A much more abundant neighbour one base away suggests this may be a read error. The chain carries TRBV29-1 and TRBJ2-1; TRBD1 matches 8 bases. This CDR3 region has 14 residues. J gave up 10 bases and V 6 bases, and 14 bases lay outside the gene matches. The germline gives CDR1 SQVTM, CDR2 ANQGSEA. The CDR3 spells CSVVRGDRTYEQFF. The CDR3 nucleotides are TGCAGCGTCGTTAGGGGGGACAGGACCTACGAGCAGTTCTTC.